The present T cell receptor beta chain was sequenced within a study of lymphopenia after photon versus proton radiotherapy. The CDR3 covers 13 residues. The V gene lost 7 bases and the J gene lost 2 bases, with 15 bases spanning the gap. CDR1 GTSNPN and CDR2 SVGIG come from the germline V gene (reference sequence). Some clones are missing from TCRdb's copy, which holds only in-frame ones; the method was immunoSEQ multiplex PCR. Here the sample spans over 50,000 clones, about 86% being singletons. Findings and limits, study-wide: After lymphocyte nadir, photon-treated repertoires showed oligoclonal expansion, especially CD8+ Temra.

Notes on this clone: Antigen specificity is unknown.

This clonotype was sampled from a man aged 35-49 years with gastric cancer. V usage is TRBV30 and J usage is TRBJ2-7; D perhaps matches TRBD1 (6 bases). The sample here was peripheral blood, taken from a patient treated with photon-based radiotherapy. The CDR3 reads CAFSYGQTYEQYF. DNA of the CDR3: TGTGCCTTTTCGTACGGACAGACCTACGAGCAGTACTTC. The full variable domain, in which reference TRBV30 and TRBJ2-7 provide the parts outside the CDR3, is SQTIHQWPATLVQPVGSPLSLECTVEGTSNPNLYWYRQAAGRGLQLLFYSVGIGQISSEVPQNLSASRPQDRQFILSSKKLLLSDSGFYLCAFSYGQTYEQYFGPGTRLTVT.